These T cell receptor beta chains were read from a single sample in a study of siplizumab effects on memory and regulatory T cells. Generated by immunoSEQ multiplex PCR, the TCRdb table keeps only in-frame clones and is missing some. The table lists 70,000 or so clones, around 90% of them singletons. Material for sequencing was CD8+ T cells sorted from blood. All receptors derive from a human donor in good health. Both conserved end residues are part of each CDR3. D genes are given only for firm matches. Clone size is given for some rows only: seen once, a few or many times, or a class if the clone is expanded.

clone_size	d_call	v_call	j_call	cdr3_aa	cdr3_nt
NA	NA	TRBV19	TRBJ1-5	CASSIGTRASNQPQHF	TGTGCCAGTAGTATCGGGACCAGGGCAAGCAATCAGCCCCAGCATTTT
once	NA	TRBV9	TRBJ1-1	CASSVGGGTMNTEAFF	TGTGCCAGCAGCGTAGGTGGGGGGACAATGAACACTGAAGCTTTCTTT
NA	TRBD1	TRBV5-8	TRBJ1-5	CASSLQGEYSNQPQHF	TGTGCCAGCAGCTTACAGGGGGAGTATAGCAATCAGCCCCAGCATTTT
NA	NA	TRBV7-9	TRBJ1-3	CASSFKADSGNTIYF	TGTGCCAGCAGCTTTAAGGCAGACTCTGGAAACACCATATATTTT
NA	TRBD2	TRBV9	TRBJ2-7	CASSPYSGSAYEQYF	TGTGCCAGCAGCCCTTATAGCGGGAGCGCCTACGAGCAGTACTTC
NA	TRBD2	TRBV29-1	TRBJ2-7	CSVEEPSGGEQYF	TGCAGCGTTGAAGAGCCTAGCGGGGGGGAGCAGTACTTC
NA	NA	TRBV15	TRBJ2-1	CATSEGLPNYNEQFF	TGTGCCACCAGCGAGGGACTGCCAAATTACAATGAGCAGTTCTTC
NA	NA	TRBV7-2	TRBJ1-2	CASSWTANYGYTF	TGTGCCAGCAGCTGGACAGCTAACTATGGCTACACCTTC
NA	NA	TRBV11-2	TRBJ2-1	CASSLEPSGNEQFF	TGTGCCAGCAGCTTAGAACCCAGCGGCAATGAGCAGTTCTTC
few	NA	TRBV9	TRBJ1-1	CASSYRFGTEAFF	TGTGCCAGCAGCTACAGGTTTGGGACTGAAGCTTTCTTT
NA	NA	TRBV29-1	TRBJ1-1	CSVDSGEIEAFF	TGCAGCGTTGATTCAGGGGAAATCGAAGCTTTCTTT
NA	TRBD1	TRBV27	TRBJ2-1	CASSSRLGQDNEQFF	TGTGCCAGCAGTTCCCGTCTGGGACAGGACAATGAGCAGTTCTTC
once	TRBD1	TRBV12-5	TRBJ2-1	CASGFPGTGAYNEQFF	TGTGCTAGTGGTTTTCCCGGGACAGGGGCTTACAATGAGCAGTTCTTC
NA	NA	TRBV4-1	TRBJ1-1	CASSPDGGGAFF	TGCGCCAGCAGCCCGGACGGCGGGGGAGCTTTCTTT
NA	TRBD1	TRBV19	TRBJ1-2	CASLGGRANYGYTF	TGTGCCTCACTAGGGGGCAGAGCTAACTATGGCTACACCTTC
NA	NA	TRBV14	TRBJ2-5	CASSQENREETQYF	TGTGCCAGCAGCCAAGAGAACAGGGAAGAGACCCAGTACTTC
NA	TRBD1	TRBV2	TRBJ2-7	CAKSDRGLDEQYF	TGTGCCAAATCAGACAGGGGGCTCGACGAGCAGTACTTC
NA	NA	TRBV10-3	TRBJ2-1	CAISLYGRESYNEQFF	TGTGCCATCAGCCTGTACGGACGGGAGAGTTACAATGAGCAGTTCTTC
NA	TRBD2	TRBV7-9	TRBJ2-3	CASSGDYQREGADTQYF	TGTGCCAGCAGCGGAGACTATCAGCGGGAGGGCGCAGATACGCAGTATTTT
once	NA	TRBV5-6	TRBJ2-5	CASSLAREGAKETQYF	TGTGCCAGCAGCTTGGCTCGCGAAGGGGCCAAAGAGACCCAGTACTTC
NA	NA	TRBV14	TRBJ1-2	CASSQVEGHYGYTF	TGTGCCAGCAGCCAAGTGGAGGGTCACTATGGCTACACCTTC
NA	NA	TRBV7-9	TRBJ1-6	CASSPGENSPLHF	TGTGCCAGCAGCCCGGGGGAGAATTCACCCCTCCACTTT
NA	NA	TRBV19	TRBJ2-7	CASGETGTAYEQYF	TGTGCCAGTGGGGAAACCGGGACGGCTTACGAGCAGTACTTC
NA	NA	TRBV29-1	TRBJ2-7	CSVVFQNVYEQYF	TGCAGCGTTGTTTTTCAGAACGTCTACGAGCAGTACTTC
NA	NA	TRBV5-1	TRBJ2-2	CASKLLANTGELFF	TGCGCCAGCAAGCTGCTAGCCAACACCGGGGAGCTGTTTTTT
NA	NA	TRBV9	TRBJ2-3	CASSPTDTQYF	TGTGCCAGCAGCCCCACAGATACGCAGTATTTT
once	NA	TRBV15	TRBJ2-7	CATSRVSNPYEQYF	TGTGCCACCAGCAGGGTTAGCAACCCCTACGAGCAGTACTTC
NA	TRBD2	TRBV2	TRBJ2-1	CASSSGLAGGGSYNEQFF	TGTGCCAGCAGCTCCGGACTAGCGGGAGGGGGTTCCTACAATGAGCAGTTCTTC
NA	NA	TRBV6-5	TRBJ1-1	CASRLLGLGEAFF	TGTGCCAGCAGGCTGCTCGGGCTCGGTGAAGCTTTCTTT
NA	NA	TRBV11-3	TRBJ2-2	CASSHSSEGQDTGELFF	TGTGCCAGCAGCCATAGCAGCGAGGGGCAGGACACCGGGGAGCTGTTTTTT
NA	NA	TRBV27	TRBJ1-3	CASSPRVSGNTIYF	TGTGCCAGCAGCCCGAGGGTCTCGGGAAACACCATATATTTT
NA	NA	TRBV7-9	TRBJ1-5	CASSAPGVAGQPQHF	TGTGCCAGCAGCGCACCAGGGGTTGCGGGTCAGCCCCAGCATTTT
NA	NA	TRBV2	TRBJ1-1	CASSRGYEAFF	TGTGCCAGCAGTCGCGGCTATGAAGCTTTCTTT
NA	NA	TRBV9	TRBJ2-3	CASSGGATLDADTQYF	TGTGCCAGCAGCGGGGGGGCTACCCTAGACGCAGATACGCAGTATTTT
NA	NA	TRBV27	TRBJ1-1	CASSFFQGSPAFF	TGTGCCAGCAGTTTCTTTCAGGGTAGTCCCGCTTTCTTT
NA	NA	TRBV19	TRBJ1-1	CASSIYPDSVKPEAFF	TGTGCCAGTAGTATATACCCGGACAGCGTTAAACCCGAAGCTTTCTTT
NA	NA	TRBV13	TRBJ1-1	CASSLGAGVGSREAFF	TGTGCCAGCAGCTTGGGAGCCGGGGTAGGGTCACGGGAAGCTTTCTTT
NA	NA	TRBV9	TRBJ2-3	CASSISTDTQYF	TGTGCCAGCAGCATATCCACAGATACGCAGTATTTT
NA	TRBD1	TRBV4-1	TRBJ2-1	CASSQDGGQGATPQFF	TGCGCCAGCAGCCAAGATGGGGGACAGGGGGCCACCCCGCAGTTCTTC
NA	NA	TRBV5-1	TRBJ2-7	CASSLGQGDEQYF	TGCGCCAGCAGCTTGGGGCAGGGCGACGAGCAGTACTTC
NA	TRBD2	TRBV19	TRBJ2-1	CASSTRLAHNEQFF	TGTGCCAGTAGTACTAGACTAGCCCACAATGAGCAGTTCTTC
NA	NA	TRBV5-6	TRBJ2-7	CASSPPVDPSEQYF	TGTGCCAGCAGCCCGCCCGTTGACCCTTCGGAGCAGTACTTC
NA	TRBD1	TRBV19	TRBJ1-5	CASSIVTRGPQPQHF	TGTGCCAGTAGTATAGTAACCAGGGGGCCCCAGCCCCAGCATTTT
NA	TRBD1	TRBV5-6	TRBJ2-7	CASSLPRDRVGEQYF	TGTGCCAGCAGCTTACCCCGGGACAGGGTAGGCGAGCAGTACTTC
NA	NA	TRBV2	TRBJ1-4	CASKSGMTGDNEKLFF	TGTGCCAGCAAAAGCGGCATGACGGGTGATAATGAAAAACTGTTTTTT
once	NA	TRBV27	TRBJ2-1	CASSLSRGNEQFF	TGTGCCAGCAGTTTATCGAGAGGAAATGAGCAGTTCTTC
NA	TRBD2	TRBV7-2	TRBJ2-7	CASSLWTSGATSYEQYF	TGTGCCAGCAGCCTTTGGACTAGCGGGGCGACGTCGTACGAGCAGTACTTC
NA	NA	TRBV29-1	TRBJ2-3	CSVLPTGTDTQYF	TGCAGCGTTCTACCTACTGGCACAGATACGCAGTATTTT
NA	NA	TRBV6-1	TRBJ2-3	CASSELGLLAPLADTQYF	TGTGCCAGCAGTGAGCTAGGGTTACTAGCTCCTTTGGCAGATACGCAGTATTTT
NA	TRBD2	TRBV13	TRBJ2-5	CASSLAGGGTSPYQETQYF	TGTGCCAGCAGCTTAGCGGGTGGGGGGACTAGCCCCTACCAAGAGACCCAGTACTTC
NA	TRBD1	TRBV27	TRBJ2-1	CASSLPPGQGPNEQFF	TGTGCCAGCAGTCTCCCCCCCGGACAGGGGCCCAATGAGCAGTTCTTC
NA	TRBD2	TRBV10-3	TRBJ2-3	CAISNSGGIPDTQYF	TGTGCCATCAGCAATAGCGGGGGAATACCAGATACGCAGTATTTT
NA	NA	TRBV2	TRBJ2-1	CASSEGRGDDEQFF	TGTGCCAGCAGTGAAGGTCGAGGGGATGATGAGCAGTTCTTC
NA	TRBD1	TRBV7-8	TRBJ2-5	CASSWDRQTQYF	TGTGCCAGCAGCTGGGACAGGCAGACCCAGTACTTC
NA	NA	TRBV6-1	TRBJ2-7	CASSYIRGGSYEQYF	TGTGCCAGCAGCTACATTAGGGGGGGATCCTACGAGCAGTACTTC
NA	NA	TRBV19	TRBJ2-3	CASTSTDTQYF	TGTGCCAGTACCTCCACAGATACGCAGTATTTT
NA	TRBD1	TRBV6-4	TRBJ2-3	CASSDQGAGDTQYF	TGTGCCAGCAGTGACCAGGGGGCTGGAGATACGCAGTATTTT
NA	NA	TRBV13	TRBJ1-2	CASSPSSWGGTPYGYTF	TGTGCCAGCAGCCCCTCGAGTTGGGGGGGGACCCCCTATGGCTACACCTTC
NA	NA	TRBV27	TRBJ2-3	CASSFSPGLITDTQYF	TGTGCCAGCAGTTTTTCCCCCGGGCTGATCACAGATACGCAGTATTTT